This is a list of T cell receptor beta chains from one sample in a study of T cell repertoires in cytomegalovirus infection. Which antigens these TCRs recognize remains unknown. TCRdb reprocessed the reads with MiXCR, giving one entry per CDR3 protein. The sample consists of roughly 120,000 distinct CDR3 sequences, 10% of them appearing once. The source material was PBMCs, sequenced either directly or after in vitro stimulation (not recorded which). These receptors came from a human donor in good health (CMV status not recorded). Some clones in this sample may be carry-over from other donors' samples. Each CDR3 is given with its conserved first and last residue. A D gene is named only where the DNA matches it firmly. Where a row states a size, it is once, few, many or the class of an expanded clone; other rows omit it.

V,size,J,D,DNA,CDR3
TRBV6-5,.,TRBJ1-3,.,TGTGCCACTTCCACAGGGAACGGAAACACCATATATTTT,CATSTGNGNTIYF
TRBV27,few,TRBJ2-7,TRBD2,TGTGCCAGCAGTCCGGGACTAGCGGGCTACGAGCAGTACTTC,CASSPGLAGYEQYF
TRBV2,many,TRBJ2-1,TRBD1,TGTGCCAGCAGCCCGGGACAGGAGTACAATGAGCAGTTCTTC,CASSPGQEYNEQFF
TRBV20-1,many,TRBJ2-1,TRBD2,TGCAGTGCCGCGGGGGGGGCCTCGGGGTATACCGGTTTAGAGCAGTTCTTC,CSAAGGASGYTGLEQFF
TRBV7-2,.,TRBJ1-5,.,TGTGCCAGCAGCCTAGGTGTAAATCAGCCCCAGCATTTT,CASSLGVNQPQHF
TRBV30,.,TRBJ2-1,TRBD1,TGTGCCTGGAGCAAAACAGGGGGGAATGAGCAGTTCTTC,CAWSKTGGNEQFF
TRBV4-2,few,TRBJ2-2,.,TGTGCCAGCAGCCACGGTAGAGGCTTCACCGGGGAGCTGTTTTTT,CASSHGRGFTGELFF
TRBV7-2,many,TRBJ2-7,TRBD2,TGTGCCAGCAGCTTAGCGGGGACTAGCGGTGGGTTCGAGCAGTACTTC,CASSLAGTSGGFEQYF
TRBV12-5,many,TRBJ2-1,TRBD2,TGTGCTAGTGGTTTGGTACAACTAGCGGGGACTTACAATGAGCAGTTCTTC,CASGLVQLAGTYNEQFF
TRBV7-2,few,TRBJ2-7,.,TGTGCCAGCAGCTCGGGACCGCATCCCTACGAGCAGTACTTC,CASSSGPHPYEQYF
TRBV2,.,TRBJ2-1,TRBD2,TGTGCCAGCAGTGAAGAGCGGGAAAGCTCCTACAATGAGCAGTTCTTC,CASSEERESSYNEQFF